The clone carrying this TCR beta chain was counted a few times. Its antigen is still unknown. Trimming left V 0 bases short and J 12 bases short, with 12 bases between. This CDR3 has 13 residues. CDR1 and CDR2 (germline): MNHNY, SVGAGI (reference sequence). Profiling that covered TCR beta VDJ and CDR3 relied on genomic DNA as its template. A single record per CDR3 protein comes from TCRdb applying MiXCR to the reads. Of 250,000 to 300,000 distinct CDR3 sequences listed, around three fifths are singletons. The sample is drawn from a study of CD8+CD57+ T cells in acquired aplastic anemia. Study-wide background: The sorted CD4+ and CD8+ cells yielded an average approximately 3.3 ug of DNA.

General observations from the study: Levels of CD8+ Simpson's diversity were not significantly distinct in patients versus controls. Around 27 sequences, all CD8+ CDR3, were shared between patients and controls.

This chain connects TRBV6-6 to TRBJ1-5; D not certain. Sequenced input: sorted CD4+, CD8+, or CD8+CD57+ T cells (not recorded which) from PBMCs. The sequence was collected from a human donor with severe aplastic anemia or a healthy control (not recorded which). CDR3 loop: CASSYSRPEDQHF. CDR3 bases: TGTGCCAGCAGTTACTCGCGTCCGGAGGACCAGCATTTT.